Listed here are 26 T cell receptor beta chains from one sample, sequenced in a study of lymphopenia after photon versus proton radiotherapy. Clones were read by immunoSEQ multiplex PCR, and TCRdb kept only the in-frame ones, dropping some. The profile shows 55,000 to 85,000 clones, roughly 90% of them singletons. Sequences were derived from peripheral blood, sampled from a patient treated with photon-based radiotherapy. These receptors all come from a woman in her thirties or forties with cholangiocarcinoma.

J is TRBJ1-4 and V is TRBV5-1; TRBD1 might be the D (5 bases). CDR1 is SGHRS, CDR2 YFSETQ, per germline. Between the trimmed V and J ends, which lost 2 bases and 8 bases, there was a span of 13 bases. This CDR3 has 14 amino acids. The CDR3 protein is CASSFRQGREKLFF. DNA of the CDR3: TGCGCCAGCAGCTTTCGGCAGGGCCGCGAAAAACTGTTTTTT.

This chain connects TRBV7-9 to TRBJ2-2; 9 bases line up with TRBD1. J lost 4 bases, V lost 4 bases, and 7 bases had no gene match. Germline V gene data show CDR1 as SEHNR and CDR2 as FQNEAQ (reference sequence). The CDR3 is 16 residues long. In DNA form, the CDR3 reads TGTGCCAGCAGCTCCGGGACAGGGTTGGCCACCGGGGAGCTGTTTTTT. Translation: CASSSGTGLATGELFF.

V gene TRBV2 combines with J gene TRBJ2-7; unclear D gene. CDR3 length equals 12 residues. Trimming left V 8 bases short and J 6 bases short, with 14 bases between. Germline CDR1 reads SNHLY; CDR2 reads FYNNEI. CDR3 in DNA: TGTGCCAGCGGGGAAACCGTCTTCGAGCAGTACTTC. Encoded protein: CASGETVFEQYF. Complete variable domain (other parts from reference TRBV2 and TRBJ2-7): EPEVTQTPSHQVTQMGQEVILRCVPISNHLYFYWYRQILGQKVEFLVSFYNNEISEKSEIFDDQFSVERPDGSNFTLKIRSTKLEDSAMYFCASGETVFEQYFGPGTRLTVT.

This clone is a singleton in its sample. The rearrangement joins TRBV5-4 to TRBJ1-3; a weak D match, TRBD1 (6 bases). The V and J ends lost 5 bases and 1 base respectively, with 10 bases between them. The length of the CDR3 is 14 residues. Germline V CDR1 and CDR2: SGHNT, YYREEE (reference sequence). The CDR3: CASRIGGSGNTIYF. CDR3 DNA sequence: TGTGCCAGCAGGATAGGGGGATCTGGAAACACCATATATTTT.

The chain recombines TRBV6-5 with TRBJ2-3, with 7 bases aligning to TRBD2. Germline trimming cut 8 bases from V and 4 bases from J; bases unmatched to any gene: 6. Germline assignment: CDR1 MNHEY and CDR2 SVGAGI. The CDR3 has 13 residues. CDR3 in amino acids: CASLGEGADTQYF. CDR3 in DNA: TGTGCCAGCCTCGGGGAGGGCGCAGATACGCAGTATTTT.

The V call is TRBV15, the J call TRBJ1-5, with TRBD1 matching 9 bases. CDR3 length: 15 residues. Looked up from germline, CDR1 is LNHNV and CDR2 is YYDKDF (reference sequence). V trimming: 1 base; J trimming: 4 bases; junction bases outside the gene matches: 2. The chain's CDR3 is CATSRVTGGNQPQHF. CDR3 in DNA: TGTGCCACCAGCAGAGTGACAGGGGGAAATCAGCCCCAGCATTTT.

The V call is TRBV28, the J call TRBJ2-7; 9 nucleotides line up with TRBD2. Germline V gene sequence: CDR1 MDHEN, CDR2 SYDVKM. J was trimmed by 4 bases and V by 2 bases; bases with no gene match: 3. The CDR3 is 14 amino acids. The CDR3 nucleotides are TGTGCCAGCAGTTTACAGAGCGGGAGGTACGAGCAGTACTTC. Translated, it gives CASSLQSGRYEQYF.

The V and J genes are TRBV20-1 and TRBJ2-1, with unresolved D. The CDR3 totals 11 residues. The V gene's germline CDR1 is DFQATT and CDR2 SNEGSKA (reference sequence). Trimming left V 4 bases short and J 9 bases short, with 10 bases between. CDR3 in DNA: TGCAGTGCTACCCTCTACGGTGAGCAGTTCTTC. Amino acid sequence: CSATLYGEQFF.

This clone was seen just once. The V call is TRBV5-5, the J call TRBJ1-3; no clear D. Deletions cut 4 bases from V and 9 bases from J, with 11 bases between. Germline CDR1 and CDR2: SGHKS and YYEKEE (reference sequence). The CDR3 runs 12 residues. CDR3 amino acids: CASSGGSPTIYF. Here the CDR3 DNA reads TGTGCCAGCAGCGGAGGATCGCCCACCATATATTTT.

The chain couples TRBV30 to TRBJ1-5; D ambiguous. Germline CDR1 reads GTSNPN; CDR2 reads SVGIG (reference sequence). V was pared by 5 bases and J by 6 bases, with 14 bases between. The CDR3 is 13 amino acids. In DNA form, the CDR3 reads TGTGCCTGGTCGGAGGGATCGTTTCAGCCCCAGCATTTT. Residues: CAWSEGSFQPQHF.

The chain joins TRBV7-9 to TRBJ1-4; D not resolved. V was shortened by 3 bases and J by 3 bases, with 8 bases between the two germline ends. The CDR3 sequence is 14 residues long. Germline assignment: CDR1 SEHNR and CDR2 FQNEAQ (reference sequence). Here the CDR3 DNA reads TGTGCCAGCAGCTTGGCGGGTCCTAATGAAAAACTGTTTTTT. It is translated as CASSLAGPNEKLFF.

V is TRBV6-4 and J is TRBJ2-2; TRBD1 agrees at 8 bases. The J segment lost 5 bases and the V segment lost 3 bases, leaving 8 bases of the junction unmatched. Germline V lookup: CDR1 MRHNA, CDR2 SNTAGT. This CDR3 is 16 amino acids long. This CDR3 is CASSDQDRVGTGELFF. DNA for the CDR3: TGTGCCAGCAGTGATCAGGACAGGGTAGGAACCGGGGAGCTGTTTTTT.

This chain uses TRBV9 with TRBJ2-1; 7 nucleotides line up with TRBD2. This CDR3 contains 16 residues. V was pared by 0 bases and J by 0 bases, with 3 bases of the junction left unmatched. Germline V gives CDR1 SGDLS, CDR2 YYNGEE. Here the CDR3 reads CASSVARTSSYNEQFF. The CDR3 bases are TGTGCCAGCAGCGTAGCGAGGACTAGCTCCTACAATGAGCAGTTCTTC.

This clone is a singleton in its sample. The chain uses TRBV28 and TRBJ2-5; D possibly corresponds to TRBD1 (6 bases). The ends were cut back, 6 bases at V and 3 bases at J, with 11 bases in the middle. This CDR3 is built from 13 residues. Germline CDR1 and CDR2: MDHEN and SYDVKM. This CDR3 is CASRDRSEETQYF. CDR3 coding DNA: TGTGCCAGCAGGGACAGATCGGAAGAGACCCAGTACTTC.

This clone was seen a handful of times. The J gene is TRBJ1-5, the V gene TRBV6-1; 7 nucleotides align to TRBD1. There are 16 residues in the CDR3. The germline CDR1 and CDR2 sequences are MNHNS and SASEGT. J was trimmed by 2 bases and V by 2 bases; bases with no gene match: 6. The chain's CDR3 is CASSERRGPGNQPQHF. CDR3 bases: TGTGCCAGCAGTGAAAGAAGGGGGCCGGGCAATCAGCCCCAGCATTTT.

The CDR3 sequence: CASSVRGTEAFF. For the CDR3, the DNA is TGTGCCAGCAGTGTGCGGGGCACTGAAGCTTTCTTT. The chain recombines TRBV2 with TRBJ1-1; D is unresolved. The germline V gene has CDR1 SNHLY and CDR2 FYNNEI. This CDR3 has 12 amino acids. Trimming removed 4 bases from V and 4 bases from J, with 7 bases in between. Full variable domain (outside the CDR3, taken from reference TRBV2 and TRBJ1-1): EPEVTQTPSHQVTQMGQEVILRCVPISNHLYFYWYRQILGQKVEFLVSFYNNEISEKSEIFDDQFSVERPDGSNFTLKIRSTKLEDSAMYFCASSVRGTEAFFGQGTRLTVV.

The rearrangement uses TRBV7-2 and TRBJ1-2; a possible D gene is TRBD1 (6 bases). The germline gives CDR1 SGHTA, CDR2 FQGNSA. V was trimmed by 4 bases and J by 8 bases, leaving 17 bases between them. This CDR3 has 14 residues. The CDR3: CASSSVQGLVGYTF. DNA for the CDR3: TGTGCCAGCAGCTCAGTTCAGGGGCTGGTAGGCTACACCTTC.

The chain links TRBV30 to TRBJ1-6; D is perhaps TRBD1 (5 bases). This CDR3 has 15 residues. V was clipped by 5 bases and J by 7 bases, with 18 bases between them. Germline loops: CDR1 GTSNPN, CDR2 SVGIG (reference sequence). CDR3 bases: TGTGCCTGGGCGGCGCGGGGGGAATGGAATTCACCCCTCCACTTT. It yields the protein CAWAARGEWNSPLHF.

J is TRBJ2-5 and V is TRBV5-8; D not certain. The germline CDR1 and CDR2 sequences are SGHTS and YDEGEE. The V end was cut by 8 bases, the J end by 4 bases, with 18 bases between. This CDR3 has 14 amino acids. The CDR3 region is CASATRVERETQYF. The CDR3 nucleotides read TGTGCCAGTGCTACTCGTGTCGAGAGAGAGACCCAGTACTTC.

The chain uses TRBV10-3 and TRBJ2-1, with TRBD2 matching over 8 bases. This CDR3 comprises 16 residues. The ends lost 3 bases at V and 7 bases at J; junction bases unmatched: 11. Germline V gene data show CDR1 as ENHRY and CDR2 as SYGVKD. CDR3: CAISDSGLAGYNEQFF. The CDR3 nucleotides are TGTGCCATCAGTGATTCCGGGCTAGCGGGTTATAATGAGCAGTTCTTC.

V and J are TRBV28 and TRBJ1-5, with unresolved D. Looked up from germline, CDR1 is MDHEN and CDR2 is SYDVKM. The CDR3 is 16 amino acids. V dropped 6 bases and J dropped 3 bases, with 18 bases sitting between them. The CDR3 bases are TGTGCCAGCAGCCCCCCCGGGTTAAGGAACAATCAGCCCCAGCATTTT. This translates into CASSPPGLRNNQPQHF.

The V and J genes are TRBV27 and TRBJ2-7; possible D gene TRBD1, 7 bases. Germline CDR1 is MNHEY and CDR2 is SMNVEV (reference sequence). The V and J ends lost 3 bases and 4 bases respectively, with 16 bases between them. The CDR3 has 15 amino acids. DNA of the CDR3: TGTGCCAGCAGTTTTGGGCGGGACAGAAAATACGAGCAGTACTTC. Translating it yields CASSFGRDRKYEQYF.

The CDR3 sequence is CASSGQGSHQPQHF. The CDR3 DNA reads as TGTGCCAGTAGTGGACAGGGTTCCCATCAGCCCCAGCATTTT. The chain employs TRBV19 and TRBJ1-5; 8 bases agree with TRBD1. V was clipped by 5 bases and J by 5 bases; unmatched bases: 5. The CDR3 contains 14 residues. Germline-derived CDR1 and CDR2 are LNHDA and SQIVND (reference sequence).

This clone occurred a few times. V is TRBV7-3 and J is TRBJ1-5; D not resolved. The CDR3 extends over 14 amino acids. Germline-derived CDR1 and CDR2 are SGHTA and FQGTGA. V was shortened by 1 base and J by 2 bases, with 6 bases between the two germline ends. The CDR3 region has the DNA TGTGCCAGCAGCTTAAGTGGCGGCAATCAGCCCCAGCATTTT. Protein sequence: CASSLSGGNQPQHF.

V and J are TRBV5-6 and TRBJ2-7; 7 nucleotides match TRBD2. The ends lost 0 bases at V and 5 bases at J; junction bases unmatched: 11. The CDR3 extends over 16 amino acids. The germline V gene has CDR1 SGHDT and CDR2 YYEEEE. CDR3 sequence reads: CASSLDGRELRNEQYF. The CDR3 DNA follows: TGTGCCAGCAGCTTGGATGGGCGGGAGCTTAGGAACGAGCAGTACTTC.

The CDR3 is CASSPIHRNTIYF. For the CDR3, the DNA is TGTGCCAGCTCTCCAATCCACAGAAACACCATATATTTT. The gene calls are TRBV18 and TRBJ1-3; unclear D gene. Germline V gives CDR1 KGHSH, CDR2 LQKENI. Between the trimmed V and J ends, which lost 6 bases and 5 bases, there was a span of 11 bases. The CDR3 is made up of 13 amino acids.